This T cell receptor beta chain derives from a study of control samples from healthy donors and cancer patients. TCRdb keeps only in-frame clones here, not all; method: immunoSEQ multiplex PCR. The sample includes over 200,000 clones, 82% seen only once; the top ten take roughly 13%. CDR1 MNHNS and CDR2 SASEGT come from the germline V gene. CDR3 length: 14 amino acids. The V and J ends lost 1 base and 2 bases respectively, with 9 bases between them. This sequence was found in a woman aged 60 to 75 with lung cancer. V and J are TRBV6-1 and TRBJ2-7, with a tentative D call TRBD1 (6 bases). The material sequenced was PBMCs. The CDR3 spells CASSEGGQAYEQYF. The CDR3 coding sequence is TGTGCCAGCAGTGAAGGGGGACAAGCCTACGAGCAGTACTTC.